This is a list of T cell receptor beta chains from one sample in a study of blood T cell repertoires in COVID-19. The repertoire was sequenced with immunoSEQ multiplex PCR; TCRdb's copy has only in-frame clones and lacks some. The sample carries around 100,000 clones, around 87% recorded once. What was sequenced was peripheral blood. These receptors were collected from a human donor in a cohort sampled during active COVID-19. Each CDR3 is given with its conserved first and last residue. Fields, in order: D gene, CDR3 length, clone size, J gene, V gene, CDR3 DNA, CDR3 protein. A D gene is named only where the DNA matches it firmly. Only some rows state a clone size, as once, few, many or a class for expanded clones.

>TRBD1|15|-|TRBJ1-1|TRBV5-5
TGTGCCAGCAGCTCGAGACAGGGGTCAGGGACTGAAGCTTTCTTT
CASSSRQGSGTEAFF
>-|12|few|TRBJ2-7|TRBV5-4
TGTGCCAGCAGCTCATACCGGGACTCCGAGTCCTTC
CASSSYRDSESF
>-|13|-|TRBJ1-4|TRBV4-1
TGCGCCAGCAGCCCCGCGGGGGGTGAAAAACTGTTTTTT
CASSPAGGEKLFF
>TRBD1|14|-|TRBJ2-7|TRBV6-5
TGTGCCAGCAGTTACTCTGACAGGGGGTACGAGCAGTACTTC
CASSYSDRGYEQYF
>TRBD1|13|few|TRBJ1-2|TRBV7-8
TGTGCCAGCAGCCCTGGACAGGCGCGTGGCTACACCTTC
CASSPGQARGYTF
>TRBD2|17|-|TRBJ2-1|TRBV27
TGTGCCAGCACCTCACTAGCGGGTTTGAGCTCCTACAATGAGCAGTTCTTC
CASTSLAGLSSYNEQFF
>-|14|-|TRBJ1-1|TRBV6-1
TGTGCCAGCAGTGACCTACGCGGGAACACTGAAGCTTTCTTT
CASSDLRGNTEAFF
>TRBD1|14|-|TRBJ1-2|TRBV25-1
TGTGCCAGCACCACGGGACAGGGGTACTATGGCTACACCTTC
CASTTGQGYYGYTF
>TRBD1|14|-|TRBJ1-2|TRBV2
TGTGCCAGCAGTCGGACAGGAGATCTCTATGGCTACACCTTC
CASSRTGDLYGYTF
>-|15|-|TRBJ2-3|TRBV29-1
TGCAGCGTTACGACTCCTGAGGCTAGCACAGATACGCAGTATTTT
CSVTTPEASTDTQYF
>TRBD2|15|-|TRBJ2-3|TRBV7-9
TGTGCCAGCAGCTTTCTAGCGGGAGTTAGGGATACGCAGTATTTT
CASSFLAGVRDTQYF
>-|15|once|TRBJ1-1|TRBV28
TGTGCCAGCAGTTTATCTAAGGTGGGGCCCACTGAAGCTTTCTTT
CASSLSKVGPTEAFF
>-|12|-|TRBJ2-7|TRBV18
TGTGCCAGCTCATCCCCCGCCTACGAGCAGTACTTC
CASSSPAYEQYF
>-|16|-|TRBJ2-3|TRBV4-1
TGCGCCAGCAGCCAAGATAACGGGTGGCGCACAGATACGCAGTATTTT
CASSQDNGWRTDTQYF
>-|16|-|TRBJ2-1|TRBV5-1
TGCGCCAGCACCGCTGCGGTCACTAGTCAGTACGGTGAGCAGTTCTTC
CASTAAVTSQYGEQFF
>-|14|-|TRBJ2-7|TRBV6-5
TGTGCCAGCAGGACAGGTTCGGCACCCTACGAGCAGTACTTC
CASRTGSAPYEQYF
>TRBD2|14|-|TRBJ2-1|TRBV24-1
TGTGCCACCTCGACTAGCGGGAGGGCCGATGAGCAGTTCTTC
CATSTSGRADEQFF
>-|15|-|TRBJ1-1|TRBV18
TGTGCCAGCTCACCACGTATGACAGGGAACACTGAAGCTTTCTTT
CASSPRMTGNTEAFF
>TRBD2|16|-|TRBJ2-1|TRBV5-4
TGTGCCAGCAGCCCGGACGGGACTAGCGGTTACAATGAGCAGTTCTTC
CASSPDGTSGYNEQFF
>-|15|-|TRBJ2-7|TRBV3-1/TRBV3-2
TGTGCCAGCAGCCAAGATAGTTCCTCCATCTACGAGCAGTACTTC
CASSQDSSSIYEQYF
>-|14|-|TRBJ1-3|TRBV4-2
TGTGCCAGCAGCCAGAACAGGGTTCTGGACACCATATATTTT
CASSQNRVLDTIYF
>-|12|-|TRBJ2-1|TRBV12-3/TRBV12-4
TGTGCCAGCAGTTTTTGGCGAGGTGAGCAGTTCTTC
CASSFWRGEQFF
>-|15|-|TRBJ2-7|TRBV4-2
TGTGCCAGCAGCCAAGAGCTAGGGAGATCCTACGAGCAGTACTTC
CASSQELGRSYEQYF
>TRBD2|14|-|TRBJ2-7|TRBV2
TGTGCCAAAAGGGAGGCGGGAGGTCTCTACGAGCAGTACTTC
CAKREAGGLYEQYF
>-|15|-|TRBJ1-4|TRBV7-8
TGTGCCAGCAGCTCCTTTCGCTTAGGAGGGGAAAAACTGTTTTTT
CASSSFRLGGEKLFF
>-|19|-|TRBJ2-5|TRBV6-6
TGTGCCAGCAGTCCCCTCCGGGCAGGGGAAACAAGGATGCAGGAGACCCAGTACTTC
CASSPLRAGETRMQETQYF
>-|15|-|TRBJ2-5|TRBV4-1
TGCGCCAGCAGCCAATCTACAGGGAGACAAGAGACCCAGTACTTC
CASSQSTGRQETQYF
>-|13|few|TRBJ1-1|TRBV10-2
TGCGCCAGCAGTGAGTCGAGAGCCACCGAAGCTTTCTTT
CASSESRATEAFF
>TRBD2|16|-|TRBJ2-3|TRBV28
TGTGCCAGCAGTCTCCAGACTAGCGGGAGGGCAGATACGCAGTATTTT
CASSLQTSGRADTQYF
>-|14|-|TRBJ1-2|TRBV27
TGTGCCAGCAGCGGGCATGGGGAGAACTATGGCTACACCTTC
CASSGHGENYGYTF
>-|14|-|TRBJ2-7|TRBV10-1
TGCGCCAGCAGACAAGCGAGGGCGGTTGCCGAGCAGTACTTC
CASRQARAVAEQYF
>TRBD1|14|once|TRBJ2-2|TRBV6-5
TGTGCCAGCAGTTACGACAGGGACACCGGGGAGCTGTTTTTT
CASSYDRDTGELFF
>TRBD1|15|-|TRBJ2-7|TRBV28
TGTGCCAGCAGTCGACGACAGGGGGACTCCTACGAGCAGTACTTC
CASSRRQGDSYEQYF
>TRBD1|14|once|TRBJ1-6|TRBV27
TGTGCCAGCAGCGTACAGGGGGTGGATTCACCCCTCCACTTT
CASSVQGVDSPLHF
>-|14|once|TRBJ1-2|TRBV5-4
TGTGCCAGCAGCCCGCGGGGCATCTTTGGGGGCTACACCTTC
CASSPRGIFGGYTF
>TRBD2|16|-|TRBJ2-1|TRBV5-1
TGCGCCAGCAGCTTGGAAGGGACTAGCGGGACTAATGAGCAGTTCTTC
CASSLEGTSGTNEQFF
>-|19|-|TRBJ2-6|TRBV4-1
TGCGCCAGCAGCGCGGGCGGCGGTATTTCGAGCTCTGGGGCCAACGTCCTGACTTTC
CASSAGGGISSSGANVLTF
>-|14|-|TRBJ2-7|TRBV19
TGTGCCAGTAGTATCTACTCGAGCTCCTACGAGCAGTACTTC
CASSIYSSSYEQYF